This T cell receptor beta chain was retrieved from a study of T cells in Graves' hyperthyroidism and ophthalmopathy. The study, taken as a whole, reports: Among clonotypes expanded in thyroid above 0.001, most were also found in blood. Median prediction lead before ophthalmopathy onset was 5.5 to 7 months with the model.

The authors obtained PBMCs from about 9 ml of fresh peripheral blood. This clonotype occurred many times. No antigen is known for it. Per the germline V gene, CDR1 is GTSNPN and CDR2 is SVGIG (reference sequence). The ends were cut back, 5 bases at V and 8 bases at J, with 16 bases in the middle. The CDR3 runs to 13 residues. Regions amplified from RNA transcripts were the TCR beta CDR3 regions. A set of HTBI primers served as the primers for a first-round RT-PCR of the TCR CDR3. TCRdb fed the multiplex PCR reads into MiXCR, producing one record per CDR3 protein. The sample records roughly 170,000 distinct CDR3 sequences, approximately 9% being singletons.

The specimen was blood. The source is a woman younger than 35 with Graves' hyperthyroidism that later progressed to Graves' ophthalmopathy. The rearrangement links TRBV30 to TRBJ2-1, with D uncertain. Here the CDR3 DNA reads TGTGCCTGGGGCCGCGGTGCCGGTGATGAGCAGTTCTTC. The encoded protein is CAWGRGAGDEQFF.